A single sample gave rise to the 16 T cell receptor beta chains below, sequenced in a study of molecular identifiers for immune sequencing clone quantification. TCRdb analysed the PCR reads with MiXCR anew, one entry per CDR3 protein. The sample has tens of thousands of distinct CDR3 sequences; roughly a fifth are singletons. The source material was naive CD8+ T cells from blood, with Jurkat cell RNA spiked in. As for subset: FACS-sorted CD8+CD4-CCR7+CD45RA+ naive T cells. The receptor source for this set is a human donor in good health. Some libraries in this study had Jurkat cell RNA spiked in.

To note about this clonotype: This could be a read error, since a much larger clone is one nucleotide away. Likely a read error: the CDR3 ends without its conserved phenylalanine or tryptophan. The CDR3 coding sequence is TGCGCCAGCAGCCAAGAGGACAGGGTCAATGAGCAGTTCTCC. Translation gives CASSQEDRVNEQFS. The chain uses TRBV4-1 and TRBJ2-1, with 8 bases lining up with TRBD1. The V gene end was trimmed by 0 bases and the J gene end by 6 bases; junction bases not matched to a gene: 1. Germline CDR1 reads MGHRA; CDR2 reads YSYEKL. This CDR3 region has 14 residues.

This clonotype was seen repeatedly, ten times or more. This chain joins TRBV4-1 and TRBJ2-3; 10 bases align to TRBD2. The V segment lost 4 bases and the J segment 4 bases; nucleotides outside the gene matches: 8. The CDR3 sequence is 16 residues long. Per germline, CDR1 MGHRA and CDR2 YSYEKL. The CDR3 is CASSPGSGGASDTQYF. The DNA for the CDR3 is TGCGCCAGCAGCCCAGGGAGCGGGGGGGCCTCAGATACGCAGTATTTT.

Regarding this clonotype: A read error is possible here, since a much larger clone lies one base away. The J gene is TRBJ2-7, the V gene TRBV9; D is perhaps TRBD1 (5 bases). Between the trimmed V and J ends, which lost 4 bases and 3 bases, there was a span of 17 bases. The V gene's germline CDR1 is SGDLS and CDR2 YYNGEE. The CDR3 covers 15 residues. As DNA, the CDR3 is TGTGCCAGCAGCCTTGGGGCAGGGCGAGTCTACGAGCAGTACTTC. Amino acids: CASSLGAGRVYEQYF.

This clonotype was seen at least ten times. The chain links TRBV4-2 to TRBJ2-5, with 13 bases aligning to TRBD2. Germline V gene data show CDR1 as LGHNA and CDR2 as YNFKEQ. J lost 9 bases, V lost 0 bases, and 19 bases had no gene match. This CDR3 has 20 amino acids. CDR3 DNA: TGTGCCAGCAGCCAAGACCCGGGACTAGCGGGATCTCTCCGCTCGGGGGCCCAGTACTTC. It translates to CASSQDPGLAGSLRSGAQYF.

The V gene is TRBV6-5, the J gene TRBJ1-1; 7 nucleotides line up with TRBD1. V was clipped by 6 bases and J by 0 bases; unmatched bases: 4. CDR1 is MNHEY, CDR2 SVGAGI, per germline. There are 14 residues in the CDR3. The CDR3 nucleotides read TGTGCCAGCAGAACAGGGGACTTGAACACTGAAGCTTTCTTT. It is translated as CASRTGDLNTEAFF.

This chain connects TRBV12-3 or TRBV12-4 to TRBJ2-1, with 7 nucleotides matching TRBD1. V gave up 6 bases and J gave up 0 bases; unmatched junction bases: 17. The CDR3 runs to 19 residues. The CDR3 coding sequence is TGTGCCAGCAGCCAGCCGGGACAGACTAATCAAAACTCCTACAATGAGCAGTTCTTC. This translates into CASSQPGQTNQNSYNEQFF.

This clonotype was observed many times. J is TRBJ1-1 and V is TRBV4-1; D gene uncertain. Germline CDR1 and CDR2: MGHRA and YSYEKL. With 0 bases removed from V and 8 bases from J, the gap between germline ends came to 7 bases. This CDR3 has 12 amino acids. CDR3 residues: CASSQDQREAFF. CDR3 DNA: TGCGCCAGCAGCCAAGATCAACGAGAAGCTTTCTTT.

In regard to this clonotype: A read error may explain this, as a much larger clone is one base away. The gene calls are TRBV14 and TRBJ2-4; D is perhaps TRBD1 (6 bases). This CDR3 is 17 amino acids long. CDR1 is SGHDN, CDR2 FVKESK, per germline. CDR3 nucleotides: TGTGCCAGCAGCCAAGAAGATGACAGGCTAGCCAAAAACACTCAGTACTTC. This translates into CASSQEDDRLAKNTQYF.

On this clonotype itself: At one end the junction does not follow the germline gene, possibly because of a read error. The chain links TRBV6-5 to TRBJ1-1, with D uncertain. There are 15 residues in the CDR3. Germline assignment: CDR1 MNHEY and CDR2 SVGAGI. CDR3 loop: CVSSRREGMNTEAFF. CDR3 coding DNA: TGTGTCAGCAGTCGCCGAGAGGGAATGAACACTGAAGCTTTCTTT.

This clonotype was picked up many times. V and J are TRBV5-6 and TRBJ2-5; D is uncertain. The germline V and J ends were trimmed by 4 bases and 1 base, with 26 bases remaining between them. The germline gives CDR1 SGHDT, CDR2 YYEEEE. This CDR3 is 19 amino acids long. CDR3 nucleotide sequence: TGTGCCAGCAGCACCTCGAGCTTTGTGCGCTCCGTCCCCCAAGAGACCCAGTACTTC. As protein: CASSTSSFVRSVPQETQYF. Combining the CDR3 with reference TRBV5-6 and TRBJ2-5 gives the whole variable domain DAGVTQSPTHLIKTRGQQVTLRCSPKSGHDTVSWYQQALGQGPQFIFQYYEEEERQRGNFPDRFSGHQFPNYSSELNVNALLLGDSALYLCASSTSSFVRSVPQETQYFGPGTRLLVL.

This clonotype appeared a few times. The rearrangement links TRBV7-3 to TRBJ1-1; D might be TRBD1 (5 bases). The germline V and J ends were trimmed by 1 base and 0 bases, with 15 bases remaining between them. Germline assignment: CDR1 SGHTA and CDR2 FQGTGA. This CDR3 has 17 residues. CDR3 loop: CASSLMGVREMNTEAFF. In DNA, the CDR3 is TGTGCCAGCAGCTTAATGGGGGTGAGGGAGATGAACACTGAAGCTTTCTTT.

This clonotype has just a few counts. This rearrangement joins TRBV19 to TRBJ1-2; D not certain. This CDR3 contains 15 residues. Per the germline V gene, CDR1 is LNHDA and CDR2 is SQIVND (reference sequence). Trimming shortened V by 1 base and J by 7 bases, and 16 bases separated the two germline ends. CDR3 sequence: CASSIGREVLSGYTF. CDR3 DNA: TGTGCCAGTAGTATAGGCCGGGAGGTCCTTTCTGGCTACACCTTC.

Remarks on this clonotype: A clone one base away is much larger, so this may be a read error. The rearrangement uses TRBV4-3 and TRBJ1-2, with D unclear. Germline lookup yields CDR1 LGHNA and CDR2 YSLEER. The CDR3 sequence is 16 residues long. Here the CDR3 reads CVSSQDNRPSDYGYTF. The CDR3 nucleotides are TGCGTCAGCAGCCAAGATAACAGACCAAGTGACTATGGCTACACCTTC.

The chain employs TRBV5-1 and TRBJ2-7; a weak D match, TRBD2 (6 bases). This CDR3 has 14 residues. V lost 3 bases and J 2 bases, leaving 12 bases between the germline ends. Germline V gene data show CDR1 as SGHRS and CDR2 as YFSETQ. DNA for the CDR3: TGCGCCAGCAGCTGGACTACGCTTACCTACGAGCAGTACTTC. It translates to CASSWTTLTYEQYF.

The V call is TRBV13, the J call TRBJ2-2; no clear D gene. From germline, CDR1 is PRHDT and CDR2 FYEKMQ (reference sequence). V lost 5 bases, J lost 5 bases, and 15 bases lay in between. CDR3 length: 15 residues. The CDR3: CASSAIIEWTGELFF. CDR3 DNA sequence: TGTGCCAGCAGCGCCATAATAGAGTGGACCGGGGAGCTGTTTTTT.

This clonotype came up many times. The chain is built from TRBV7-9 and TRBJ2-2, with TRBD1 matching over 9 bases. From germline, CDR1 is SEHNR and CDR2 FQNEAQ (reference sequence). J was trimmed by 3 bases and V by 4 bases; bases with no gene match: 12. The CDR3 spans 18 residues. CDR3: CASSSRTGQGSDTGELFF. CDR3 in DNA: TGTGCCAGCAGCTCGAGGACGGGACAGGGCTCTGACACCGGGGAGCTGTTTTTT.